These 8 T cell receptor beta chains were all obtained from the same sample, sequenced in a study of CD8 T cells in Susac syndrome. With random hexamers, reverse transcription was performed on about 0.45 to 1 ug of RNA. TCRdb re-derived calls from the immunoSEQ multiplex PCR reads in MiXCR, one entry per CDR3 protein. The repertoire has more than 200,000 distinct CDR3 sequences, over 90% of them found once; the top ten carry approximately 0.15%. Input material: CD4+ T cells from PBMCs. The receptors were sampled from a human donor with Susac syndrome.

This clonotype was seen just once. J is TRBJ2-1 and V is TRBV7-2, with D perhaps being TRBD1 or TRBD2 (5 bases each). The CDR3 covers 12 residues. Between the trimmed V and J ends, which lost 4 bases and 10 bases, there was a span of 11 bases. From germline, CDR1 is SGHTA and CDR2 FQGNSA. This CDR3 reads CASSSNRREQFF. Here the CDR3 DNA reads TGTGCCAGCAGCTCGAACAGGAGGGAGCAGTTCTTC.

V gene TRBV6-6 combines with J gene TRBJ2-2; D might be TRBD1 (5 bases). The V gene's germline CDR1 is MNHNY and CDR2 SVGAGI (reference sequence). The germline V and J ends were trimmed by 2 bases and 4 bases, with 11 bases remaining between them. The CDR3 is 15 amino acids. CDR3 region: CASSYARGATGELFF. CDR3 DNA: TGTGCCAGCAGTTACGCAAGGGGTGCCACCGGGGAGCTGTTTTTT.

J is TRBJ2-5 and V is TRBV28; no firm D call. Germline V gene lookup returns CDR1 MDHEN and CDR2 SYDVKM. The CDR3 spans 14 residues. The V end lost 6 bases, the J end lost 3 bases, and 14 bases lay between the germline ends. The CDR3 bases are TGTGCCAGCAGCCTGTCCGTTGAGGAAGAGACCCAGTACTTC. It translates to CASSLSVEEETQYF.

The CDR3 sequence is CASSNLARETQYF. CDR3 nucleotides: TGTGCCAGTAGTAATCTAGCGAGAGAGACCCAGTACTTC. V and J are TRBV19 and TRBJ2-5; TRBD2 might be the D (6 bases). The CDR3 has 13 residues. Trimming pared 4 bases from V and 4 bases from J, leaving 10 bases between. Per the germline V gene, CDR1 is LNHDA and CDR2 is SQIVND (reference sequence). Full variable domain (rest looked up from reference TRBV19 and TRBJ2-5): DGGITQSPKYLFRKEGQNVTLSCEQNLNHDAMYWYRQDPGQGLRLIYYSQIVNDFQKGDIAEGYSVSREKKESFPLTVTSAQKNPTAFYLCASSNLARETQYFGPGTRLLVL.

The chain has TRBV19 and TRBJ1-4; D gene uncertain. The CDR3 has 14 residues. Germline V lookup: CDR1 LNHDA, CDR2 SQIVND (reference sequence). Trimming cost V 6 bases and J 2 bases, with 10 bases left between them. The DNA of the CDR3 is TGTGCCAGTAGGCCACAGTGGACTAATGAAAAACTGTTTTTT. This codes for CASRPQWTNEKLFF.

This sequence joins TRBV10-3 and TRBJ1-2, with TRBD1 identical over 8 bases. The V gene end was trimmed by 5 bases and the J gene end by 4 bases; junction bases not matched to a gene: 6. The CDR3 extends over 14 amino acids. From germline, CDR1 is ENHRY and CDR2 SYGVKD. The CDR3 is CAISFDRGVYGYTF. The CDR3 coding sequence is TGTGCCATCAGTTTCGACAGGGGCGTCTATGGCTACACCTTC.

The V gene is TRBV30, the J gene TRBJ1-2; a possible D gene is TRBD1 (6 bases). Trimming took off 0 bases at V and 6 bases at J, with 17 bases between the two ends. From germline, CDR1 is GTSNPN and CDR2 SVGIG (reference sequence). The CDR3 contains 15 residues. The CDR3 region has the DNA TGTGCCTGGAGTGTACCTAACAGGGCGAAAGATGGCTACACCTTC. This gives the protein CAWSVPNRAKDGYTF.

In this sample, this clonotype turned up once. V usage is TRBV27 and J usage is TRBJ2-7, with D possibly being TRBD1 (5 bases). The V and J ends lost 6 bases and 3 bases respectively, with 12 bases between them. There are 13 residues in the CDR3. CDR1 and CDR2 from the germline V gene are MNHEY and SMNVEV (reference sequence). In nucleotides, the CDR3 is TGTGCCAGCAGACCGGCAGGGCGCTACGAGCAGTACTTC. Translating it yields CASRPAGRYEQYF.